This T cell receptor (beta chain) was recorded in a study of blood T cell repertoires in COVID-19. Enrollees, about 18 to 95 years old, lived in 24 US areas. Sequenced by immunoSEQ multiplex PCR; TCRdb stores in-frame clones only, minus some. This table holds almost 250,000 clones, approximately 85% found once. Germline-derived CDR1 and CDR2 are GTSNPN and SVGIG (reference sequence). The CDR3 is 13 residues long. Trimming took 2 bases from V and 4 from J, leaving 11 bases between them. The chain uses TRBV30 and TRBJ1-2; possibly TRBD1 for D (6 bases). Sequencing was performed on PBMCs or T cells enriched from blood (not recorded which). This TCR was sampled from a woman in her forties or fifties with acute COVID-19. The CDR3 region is CAWSWQGRYGYTF. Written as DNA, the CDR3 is TGTGCCTGGAGTTGGCAGGGGCGCTATGGCTACACCTTC.